This entry is about one TCR beta chain. Its specificity is unknown. From germline, CDR1 is SGHTA and CDR2 FQGNSA. Trimming removed 1 base from V and 0 bases from J, with 9 bases in between. The CDR3 consists of 15 residues. Data came from immunoSEQ multiplex PCR; TCRdb stores just in-frame clones and leaves some out. The sample shows 30,000 to 40,000 clones, 88% of them seen only once. This specimen comes from a study of STAT5B mutations in CD4+ large granular lymphocyte leukemia. Study overall: Healthy donors showed HLA-associated enrichment of the CDR3 'QG' motif.

General observations from the study: Compared with healthy controls (2/35), patient top clones favored TRBV06 (8/27).

The rearrangement links TRBV7-2 to TRBJ1-1, with D perhaps matching TRBD1 (6 bases). Material: CD4+ T cells from blood buffy coats. The TCR comes from a human donor in good health. CDR3 protein: CASSLVTGMNTEAFF. CDR3 nucleotides: TGTGCCAGCAGCTTAGTTACAGGGATGAACACTGAAGCTTTCTTT.